This TCR beta chain was retrieved from a study of early T cells in non-severe SARS-CoV-2 infection. With 6 bases clipped from V and 5 bases from J, the junction kept 2 bases outside the gene matches. The CDR3 is 13 residues long. This clonotype was detected ten times or more. TCRdb re-analysed the 5' RACE reads in MiXCR, keeping a single row per CDR3 protein. This sample carries about 48,000 distinct CDR3 sequences, 5.5% to 6.5% of them seen once, and the ten largest clones take roughly 4.7%. Material for sequencing was whole blood. The rearrangement uses TRBV12-3 or TRBV12-4 and TRBJ1-1; 11 bases align to TRBD1. The receptor was derived from an adult who was a healthcare worker with PCR-confirmed SARS-CoV-2 infection or an uninfected control (not recorded which). The CDR3 bases are TGTGCCAGCAGCCGGGACAGGGGGACTGAAGCTTTCTTT. This translates into CASSRDRGTEAFF.